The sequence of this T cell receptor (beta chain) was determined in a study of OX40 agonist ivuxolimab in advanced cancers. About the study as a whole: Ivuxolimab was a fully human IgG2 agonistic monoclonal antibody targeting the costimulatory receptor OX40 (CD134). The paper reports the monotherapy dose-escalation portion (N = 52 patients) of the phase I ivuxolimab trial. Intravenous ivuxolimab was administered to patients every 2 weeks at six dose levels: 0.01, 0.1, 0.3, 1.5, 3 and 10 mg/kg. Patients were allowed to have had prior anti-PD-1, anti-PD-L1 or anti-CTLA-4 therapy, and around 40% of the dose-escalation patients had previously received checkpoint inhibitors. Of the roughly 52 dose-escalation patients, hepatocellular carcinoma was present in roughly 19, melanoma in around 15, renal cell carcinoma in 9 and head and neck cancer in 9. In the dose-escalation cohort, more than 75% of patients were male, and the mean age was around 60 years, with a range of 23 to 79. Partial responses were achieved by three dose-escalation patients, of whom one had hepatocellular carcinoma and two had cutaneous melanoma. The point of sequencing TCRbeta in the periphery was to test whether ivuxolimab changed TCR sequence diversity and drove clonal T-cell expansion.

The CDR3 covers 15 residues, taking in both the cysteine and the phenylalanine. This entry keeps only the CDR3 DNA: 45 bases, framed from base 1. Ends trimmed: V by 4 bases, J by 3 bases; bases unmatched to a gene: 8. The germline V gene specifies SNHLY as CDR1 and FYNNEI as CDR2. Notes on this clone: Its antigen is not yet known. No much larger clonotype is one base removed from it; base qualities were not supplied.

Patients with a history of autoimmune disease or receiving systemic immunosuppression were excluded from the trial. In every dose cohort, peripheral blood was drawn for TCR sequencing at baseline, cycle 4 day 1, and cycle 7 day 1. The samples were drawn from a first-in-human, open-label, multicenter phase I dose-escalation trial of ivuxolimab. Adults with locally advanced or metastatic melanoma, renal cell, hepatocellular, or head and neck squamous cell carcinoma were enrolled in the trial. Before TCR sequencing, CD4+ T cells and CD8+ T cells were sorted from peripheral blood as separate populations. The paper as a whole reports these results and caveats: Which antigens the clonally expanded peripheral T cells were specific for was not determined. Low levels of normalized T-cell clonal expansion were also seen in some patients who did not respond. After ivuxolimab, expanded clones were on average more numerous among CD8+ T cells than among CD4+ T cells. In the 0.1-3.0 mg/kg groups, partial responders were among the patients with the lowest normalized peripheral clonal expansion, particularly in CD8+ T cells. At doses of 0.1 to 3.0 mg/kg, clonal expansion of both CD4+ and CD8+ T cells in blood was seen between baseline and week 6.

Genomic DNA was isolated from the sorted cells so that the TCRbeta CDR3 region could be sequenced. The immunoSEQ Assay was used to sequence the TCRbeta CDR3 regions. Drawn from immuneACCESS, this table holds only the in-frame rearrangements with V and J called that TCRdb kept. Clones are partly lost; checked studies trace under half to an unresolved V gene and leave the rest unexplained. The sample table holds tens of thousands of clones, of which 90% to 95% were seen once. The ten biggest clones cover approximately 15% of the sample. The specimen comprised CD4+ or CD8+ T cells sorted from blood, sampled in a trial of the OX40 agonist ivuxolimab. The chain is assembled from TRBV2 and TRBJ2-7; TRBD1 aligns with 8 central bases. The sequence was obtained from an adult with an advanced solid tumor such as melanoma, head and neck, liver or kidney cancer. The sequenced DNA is TGTGCCAGCAGTGGAGGGGCAGGGGGCAACTACGAGCAGTACTTC. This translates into CASSGGAGGNYEQYF.